These T cell receptor beta chains were read from a single sample in a study of shared clonotypes between healthy human individuals. Profiled with immunoSEQ multiplex PCR; TCRdb holds only in-frame clones, not every one. This table has nearly 2 million clones, about 95% appearing once. What was sequenced was naive CD8+ T cells sorted from blood. The receptors come from a man younger than 35 in good health. The CDR3 runs from the conserved cysteine through the conserved F or W. A D gene is named only where the DNA matches it firmly. Expanded clones get a size class; other rows say once, few or many, or leave the size out.

DNA: TGTGCCAGCAGTGATTTAAATTCCTACGAGCAGTACTTC
CDR3: CASSDLNSYEQYF
V: TRBV6-1
J: TRBJ2-7
D: NA
size: NA

DNA: TGTGCCAGCAGTTTAACAGGGGGCGGCACTGAAGCTTTCTTT
CDR3: CASSLTGGGTEAFF
V: TRBV28
J: TRBJ1-1
D: TRBD1
size: NA

DNA: TGTGCCAGCAGCGTCGGGGGCTCGACCTACGAGCAGTACTTC
CDR3: CASSVGGSTYEQYF
V: TRBV9
J: TRBJ2-7
D: NA
size: NA

DNA: TGTGCCAGCAGTTTGGCGAACACCGGGGAGCTGTTTTTT
CDR3: CASSLANTGELFF
V: TRBV28
J: TRBJ2-2
D: NA
size: NA

DNA: TGTGCCAGCAGTTTCAACAGCTATCAGCCCCAGCATTTT
CDR3: CASSFNSYQPQHF
V: TRBV27
J: TRBJ1-5
D: NA
size: few

DNA: TGTGCCATCAGGGCCGGCAGGGGGTGGGATCAGCCCCAGCATTTT
CDR3: CAIRAGRGWDQPQHF
V: TRBV10-3
J: TRBJ1-5
D: TRBD1
size: NA

DNA: TGCGCCAGCAGCTTGGCCCCGACCTATGGCTACACCTTC
CDR3: CASSLAPTYGYTF
V: TRBV5-1
J: TRBJ1-2
D: NA
size: NA

DNA: TGTGCCAGCAGTTTACAAGCTAGCGGAGCTACCGGGGAGCTGTTTTTT
CDR3: CASSLQASGATGELFF
V: TRBV27
J: TRBJ2-2
D: TRBD2
size: NA

DNA: TGTGCCAGCAGCCGGGGTAGTAATTCACCCCTCCACTTT
CDR3: CASSRGSNSPLHF
V: TRBV5-4
J: TRBJ1-6
D: NA
size: NA

DNA: TGCGCCAGCAGCCGGCTTTACCGGGACAGGGGCGAGGCAGATACGCAGTATTTT
CDR3: CASSRLYRDRGEADTQYF
V: TRBV4-3
J: TRBJ2-3
D: TRBD1
size: NA

DNA: TGTGCCAGCAGCTTAGACCCCCCAGGCGCAAGCAATCAGCCCCAGCATTTT
CDR3: CASSLDPPGASNQPQHF
V: TRBV7-8
J: TRBJ1-5
D: NA
size: NA

DNA: TGTGCCAGCAGCCCGGCAGCATATGGGAATACCGGGGAGCTGTTTTTT
CDR3: CASSPAAYGNTGELFF
V: TRBV7-8
J: TRBJ2-2
D: NA
size: NA

DNA: TGTGCCAGCCACGATTCGACCCGACTCCCACCACTCACAGATACGCAGTATTTT
CDR3: CASHDSTRLPPLTDTQYF
V: TRBV7-9
J: TRBJ2-3
D: NA
size: NA

DNA: TGTGCCAGCAGCTTGAGTGGGACAGGGGGCGTATATGGCTACACCTTC
CDR3: CASSLSGTGGVYGYTF
V: TRBV5-6
J: TRBJ1-2
D: TRBD1
size: NA

DNA: TGTGCCAGCAGCTTAGGCCTCCGGGACAGGGGTAACGAGCAGTACTTC
CDR3: CASSLGLRDRGNEQYF
V: TRBV13
J: TRBJ2-7
D: TRBD1
size: once

DNA: TGTGCCAGCAGTCCTCGGGGTTCCTACGAGCAGTACTTC
CDR3: CASSPRGSYEQYF
V: TRBV28
J: TRBJ2-7
D: NA
size: NA

DNA: TGTGCCAGCAGCCCCCGTGGGGGGGACAGTGGGGAGACCCAGTACTTC
CDR3: CASSPRGGDSGETQYF
V: TRBV9
J: TRBJ2-5
D: NA
size: NA

DNA: TGTGCCAGTAGTATAGCAGGGACATATGAGCAGTACTTC
CDR3: CASSIAGTYEQYF
V: TRBV19
J: TRBJ2-7
D: NA
size: NA

DNA: TGTGCCAGCAGGGCAACTAGCGGGGGCGCAGATACGCAGTATTTT
CDR3: CASRATSGGADTQYF
V: TRBV28
J: TRBJ2-3
D: TRBD2
size: NA

DNA: TGCGCCAGCAGCCAAGGGTGGGGACGACGGTTGAACACTGAAGCTTTCTTT
CDR3: CASSQGWGRRLNTEAFF
V: TRBV4-1
J: TRBJ1-1
D: NA
size: NA

DNA: TGTGCCAGCAAGGGGGACACCAGGGGCGAGCAGTACTTC
CDR3: CASKGDTRGEQYF
V: TRBV6-1
J: TRBJ2-7
D: NA
size: NA

DNA: TGTGCCAGCAGCGTTCATTGGACGCAGGGGATCTACGAGCAGTACTTC
CDR3: CASSVHWTQGIYEQYF
V: TRBV9
J: TRBJ2-7
D: NA
size: NA

DNA: TGCGCCAGCAGCTGGACAGGGGGAATTACTGAAGCTTTCTTT
CDR3: CASSWTGGITEAFF
V: TRBV5-1
J: TRBJ1-1
D: TRBD1
size: NA

DNA: TGTGCCAGCAGCTCCTTCAGGGTTCCTAACTATGGCTACACCTTC
CDR3: CASSSFRVPNYGYTF
V: TRBV7-9
J: TRBJ1-2
D: NA
size: NA

DNA: TGTGCCAGCAGAGACCTTTTGGCAGATAGCAATCAGCCCCAGCATTTT
CDR3: CASRDLLADSNQPQHF
V: TRBV2
J: TRBJ1-5
D: NA
size: NA

DNA: TGTGCCAGCAGTACACCGGGCCCCAGGAGGTGGTTAGCTAACTATGGCTACACCTTC
CDR3: CASSTPGPRRWLANYGYTF
V: TRBV28
J: TRBJ1-2
D: NA
size: NA

DNA: TGTGCCAGCAGCTTAGCGGTCGGTGGGGGAGCAGAGGGCTACACCTTC
CDR3: CASSLAVGGGAEGYTF
V: TRBV7-8
J: TRBJ1-2
D: NA
size: NA

DNA: TGCGCCAGCAGCCAAACTTCGATCTCCTACGAGCAGTACTTC
CDR3: CASSQTSISYEQYF
V: TRBV4-1
J: TRBJ2-7
D: NA
size: NA

DNA: TGTGCCAGCAGCTTAATTGAGTTCTTCTCTGGGGCCAACGTCCTGACTTTC
CDR3: CASSLIEFFSGANVLTF
V: TRBV7-8
J: TRBJ2-6
D: NA
size: NA

DNA: TGTGCCAGCACCCCAGGGGCAGGGCTTCGAAACACCATATATTTT
CDR3: CASTPGAGLRNTIYF
V: TRBV7-8
J: TRBJ1-3
D: NA
size: once

DNA: TGTGCCAGCAGTCCCCCCACAAGCTCTGGAAACACCATATATTTT
CDR3: CASSPPTSSGNTIYF
V: TRBV28
J: TRBJ1-3
D: NA
size: NA

DNA: TGTGCCAGCAGTGGGGGCTATAATTCACCCCTCCACTTT
CDR3: CASSGGYNSPLHF
V: TRBV27
J: TRBJ1-6
D: NA
size: NA

DNA: TGTGCCAGCAGCTTAGTCGACGGCGGCTACACCTTC
CDR3: CASSLVDGGYTF
V: TRBV7-9
J: TRBJ1-2
D: NA
size: NA

DNA: TGTGCCAGCAGTTATTGGTCAGGGGCTAATGAAAAACTGTTTTTT
CDR3: CASSYWSGANEKLFF
V: TRBV6-5
J: TRBJ1-4
D: NA
size: once

DNA: TGTGCCAGCAACCCGGGGACAGGACTTTACAATGAGCAGTTCTTC
CDR3: CASNPGTGLYNEQFF
V: TRBV11-2
J: TRBJ2-1
D: TRBD1
size: NA

DNA: TGTGCCAGCAGTCCCTCGGTGATAGCGGGAATCAATGAGCAGTTCTTC
CDR3: CASSPSVIAGINEQFF
V: TRBV25-1
J: TRBJ2-1
D: TRBD2
size: NA

DNA: TGTGCCAGCACGGCCGACACAGGGAATACGCAGTATTTT
CDR3: CASTADTGNTQYF
V: TRBV9
J: TRBJ2-3
D: NA
size: NA

DNA: TGCGCCAGCAGCTTGACGGGAGGGCCTTACAATGAGCAGTTCTTC
CDR3: CASSLTGGPYNEQFF
V: TRBV5-1
J: TRBJ2-1
D: TRBD2
size: once

DNA: TGTGCCAGCAGCGTAGAGGTGGGGGTTCCCTATGGCTACACCTTC
CDR3: CASSVEVGVPYGYTF
V: TRBV9
J: TRBJ1-2
D: NA
size: NA

DNA: TGTGCCAGTAGCCCCGTGGACAGGGGCTACGAGCAGTACTTC
CDR3: CASSPVDRGYEQYF
V: TRBV19
J: TRBJ2-7
D: TRBD1
size: NA